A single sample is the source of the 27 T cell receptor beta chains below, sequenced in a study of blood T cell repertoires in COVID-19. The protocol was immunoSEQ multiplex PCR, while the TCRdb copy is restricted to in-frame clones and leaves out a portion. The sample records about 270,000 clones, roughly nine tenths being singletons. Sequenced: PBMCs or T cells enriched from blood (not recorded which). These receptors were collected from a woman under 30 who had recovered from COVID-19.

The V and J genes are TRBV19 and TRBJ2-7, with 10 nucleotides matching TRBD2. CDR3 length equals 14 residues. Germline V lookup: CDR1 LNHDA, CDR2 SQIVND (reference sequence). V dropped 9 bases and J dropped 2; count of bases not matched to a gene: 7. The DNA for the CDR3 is TGTGCCAGCGCCATAGCGGGGGGTGCCTACGAGCAGTACTTC. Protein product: CASAIAGGAYEQYF.

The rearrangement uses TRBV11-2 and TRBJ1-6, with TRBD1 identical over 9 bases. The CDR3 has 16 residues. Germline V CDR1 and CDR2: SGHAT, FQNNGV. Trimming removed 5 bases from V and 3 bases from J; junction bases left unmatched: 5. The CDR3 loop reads CASSQSDRGYNSPLHF. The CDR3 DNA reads TGTGCCAGCAGCCAATCGGACAGGGGCTATAATTCACCCCTCCACTTT.

The CDR3 region is CASSSNRDQPQHF. CDR3 DNA: TGTGCCAGCAGTTCAAACAGGGATCAGCCCCAGCATTTT. The V gene is TRBV12-3 or TRBV12-4, the J gene TRBJ1-5; possibly TRBD1 for D (6 bases). Between the trimmed V and J ends, which lost 4 bases and 5 bases, there was a span of 9 bases. The CDR3 is 13 residues long.

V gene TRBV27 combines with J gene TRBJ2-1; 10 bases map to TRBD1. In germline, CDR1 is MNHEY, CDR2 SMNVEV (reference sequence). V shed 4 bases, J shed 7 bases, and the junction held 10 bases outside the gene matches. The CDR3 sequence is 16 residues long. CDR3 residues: CASSSPGTGAWNEQFF. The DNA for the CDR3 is TGTGCCAGCAGTTCACCCGGGACAGGGGCTTGGAATGAGCAGTTCTTC.

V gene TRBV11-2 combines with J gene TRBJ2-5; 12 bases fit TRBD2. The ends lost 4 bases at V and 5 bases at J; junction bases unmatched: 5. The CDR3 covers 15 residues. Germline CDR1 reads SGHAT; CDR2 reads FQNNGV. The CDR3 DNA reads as TGTGCCAGCAGCTCTAGCGGGGGGGTATTGGAGACCCAGTACTTC. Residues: CASSSSGGVLETQYF.

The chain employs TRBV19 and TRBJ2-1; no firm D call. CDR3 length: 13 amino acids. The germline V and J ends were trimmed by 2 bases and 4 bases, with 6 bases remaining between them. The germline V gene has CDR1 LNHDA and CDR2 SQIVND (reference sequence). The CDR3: CASSISSYNEQFF. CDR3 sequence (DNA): TGTGCCAGTAGTATAAGTAGTTACAATGAGCAGTTCTTC.

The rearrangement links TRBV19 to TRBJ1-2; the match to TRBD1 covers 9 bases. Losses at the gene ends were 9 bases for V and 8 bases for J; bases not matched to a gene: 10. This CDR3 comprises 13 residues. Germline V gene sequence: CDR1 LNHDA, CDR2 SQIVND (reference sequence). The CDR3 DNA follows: TGTGCCAGCGTCACAGGGGGCGCATTGGGCTACACCTTC. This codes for CASVTGGALGYTF.

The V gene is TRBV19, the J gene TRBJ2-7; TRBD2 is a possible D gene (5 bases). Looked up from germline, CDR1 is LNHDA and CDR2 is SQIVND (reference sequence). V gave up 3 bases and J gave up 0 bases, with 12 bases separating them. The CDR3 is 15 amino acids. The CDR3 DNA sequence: TGTGCCAGTAGTATGCACGGGGTTGGCTCCTACGAGCAGTACTTC. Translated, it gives CASSMHGVGSYEQYF.

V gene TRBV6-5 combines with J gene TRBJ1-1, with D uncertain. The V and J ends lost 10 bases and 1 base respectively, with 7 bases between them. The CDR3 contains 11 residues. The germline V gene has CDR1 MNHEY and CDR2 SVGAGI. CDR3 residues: CATLWNTEAFF. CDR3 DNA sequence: TGTGCCACCCTTTGGAACACTGAAGCTTTCTTT.

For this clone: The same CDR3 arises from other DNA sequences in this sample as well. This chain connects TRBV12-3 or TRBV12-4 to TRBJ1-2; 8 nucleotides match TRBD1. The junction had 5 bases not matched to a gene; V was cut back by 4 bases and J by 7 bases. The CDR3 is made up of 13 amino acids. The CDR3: CASSSRQGSGYTF. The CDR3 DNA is TGTGCCAGCAGTTCACGACAGGGGTCTGGCTACACCTTC.

The CDR3 region is CATSRVATSGYSTDTQYF. The CDR3 DNA follows: TGTGCCACCAGCAGAGTTGCGACTAGCGGGTATAGCACAGATACGCAGTATTTT. The V gene is TRBV15, the J gene TRBJ2-3; the match to TRBD2 covers 10 bases. Unmatched junction bases numbered 7, after V lost 1 base and J lost 0 bases. The CDR3 is 18 amino acids. In germline, CDR1 is LNHNV, CDR2 YYDKDF (reference sequence).

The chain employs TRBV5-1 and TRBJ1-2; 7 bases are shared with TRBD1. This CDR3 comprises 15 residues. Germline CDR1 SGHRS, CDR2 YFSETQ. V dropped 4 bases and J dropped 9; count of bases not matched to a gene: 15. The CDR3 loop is CASSILEGGAGSYTF. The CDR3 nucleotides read TGCGCCAGCAGCATCCTGGAAGGGGGCGCCGGAAGCTACACCTTC.

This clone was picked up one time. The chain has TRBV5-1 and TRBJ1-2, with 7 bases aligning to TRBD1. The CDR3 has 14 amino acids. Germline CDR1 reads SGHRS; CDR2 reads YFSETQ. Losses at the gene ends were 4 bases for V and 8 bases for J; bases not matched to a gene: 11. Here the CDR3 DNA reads TGCGCCAGCAGCCTTATTACAGGGGCGGACGGCTACACCTTC. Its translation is CASSLITGADGYTF.

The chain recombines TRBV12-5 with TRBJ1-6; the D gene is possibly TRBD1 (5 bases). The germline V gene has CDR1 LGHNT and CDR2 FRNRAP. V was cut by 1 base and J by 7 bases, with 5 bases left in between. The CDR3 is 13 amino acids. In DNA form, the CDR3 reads TGTGCTAGTGGTTTGGAGGGGAATTCACCCCTCCACTTT. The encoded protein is CASGLEGNSPLHF.

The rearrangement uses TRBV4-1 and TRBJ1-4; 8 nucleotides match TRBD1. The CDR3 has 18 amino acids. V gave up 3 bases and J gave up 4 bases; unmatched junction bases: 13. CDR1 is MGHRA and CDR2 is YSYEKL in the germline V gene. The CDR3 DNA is TGCGCCAGCAGCCAGGCTTTAGCCGGGACAGGAGGTAATGAAAAACTGTTTTTT. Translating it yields CASSQALAGTGGNEKLFF.

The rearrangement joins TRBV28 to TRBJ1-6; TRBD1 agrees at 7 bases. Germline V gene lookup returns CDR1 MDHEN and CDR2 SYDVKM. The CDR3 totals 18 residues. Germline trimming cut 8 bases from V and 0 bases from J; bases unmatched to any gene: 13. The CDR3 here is CASEYRGGPSSYNSPLHF. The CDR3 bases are TGTGCCAGCGAATATAGAGGGGGCCCGAGCTCCTATAATTCACCCCTCCACTTT.

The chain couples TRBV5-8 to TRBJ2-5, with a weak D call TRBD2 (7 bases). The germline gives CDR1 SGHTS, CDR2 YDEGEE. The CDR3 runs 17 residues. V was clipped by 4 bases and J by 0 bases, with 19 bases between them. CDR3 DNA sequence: TGTGCCAGCAGCCCGGGGGGCGCGGGGGTGCACCAAGAGACCCAGTACTTC. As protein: CASSPGGAGVHQETQYF.

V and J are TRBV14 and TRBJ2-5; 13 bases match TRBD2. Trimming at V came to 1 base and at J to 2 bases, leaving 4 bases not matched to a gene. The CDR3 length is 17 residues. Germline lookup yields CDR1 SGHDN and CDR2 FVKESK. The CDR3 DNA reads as TGTGCCAGCAGCCAAGCGACTAGCGGGGGGCAGCAAGAGACCCAGTACTTC. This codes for CASSQATSGGQQETQYF.

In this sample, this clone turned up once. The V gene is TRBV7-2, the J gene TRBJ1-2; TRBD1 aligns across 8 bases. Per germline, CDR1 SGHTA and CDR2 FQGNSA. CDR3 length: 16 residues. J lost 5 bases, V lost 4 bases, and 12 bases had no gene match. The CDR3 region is CASSSTGQGVSYGYTF. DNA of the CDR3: TGTGCCAGCAGCTCGACCGGACAGGGTGTTAGTTATGGCTACACCTTC.

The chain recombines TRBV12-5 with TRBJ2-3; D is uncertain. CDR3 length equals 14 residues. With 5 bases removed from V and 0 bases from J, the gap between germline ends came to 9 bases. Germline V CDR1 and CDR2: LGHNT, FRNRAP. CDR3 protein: CASGLQLSTDTQYF. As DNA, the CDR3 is TGTGCTAGTGGTCTCCAGTTGAGCACAGATACGCAGTATTTT.

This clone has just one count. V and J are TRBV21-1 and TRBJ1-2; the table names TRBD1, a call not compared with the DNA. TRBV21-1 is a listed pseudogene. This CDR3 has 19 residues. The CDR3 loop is CASSNLESDRGLTNYGYTF. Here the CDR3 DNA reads TGTGCCAGCAGCAATTTGGAGTCTGACAGGGGGTTGACTAACTATGGCTACACCTTC.

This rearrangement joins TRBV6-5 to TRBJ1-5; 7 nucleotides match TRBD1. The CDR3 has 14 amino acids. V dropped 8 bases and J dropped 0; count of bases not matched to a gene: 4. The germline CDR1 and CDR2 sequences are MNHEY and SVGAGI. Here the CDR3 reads CASGGQISNQPQHF. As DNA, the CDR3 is TGTGCCAGCGGGGGACAGATTAGCAATCAGCCCCAGCATTTT.

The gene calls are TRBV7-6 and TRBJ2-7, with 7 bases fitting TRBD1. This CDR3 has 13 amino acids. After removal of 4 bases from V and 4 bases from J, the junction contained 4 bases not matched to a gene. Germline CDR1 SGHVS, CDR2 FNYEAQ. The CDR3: CASSSGQKYEQYF. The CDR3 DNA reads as TGTGCCAGCAGCTCGGGACAGAAGTACGAGCAGTACTTC. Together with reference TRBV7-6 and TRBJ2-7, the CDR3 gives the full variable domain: GAGVSQSPRYKVTKRGQDVALRCDPISGHVSLYWYRQALGQGPEFLTYFNYEAQQDKSGLPNDRFSAERPEGSISTLTIQRTEQRDSAMYRCASSSGQKYEQYFGPGTRLTVT.

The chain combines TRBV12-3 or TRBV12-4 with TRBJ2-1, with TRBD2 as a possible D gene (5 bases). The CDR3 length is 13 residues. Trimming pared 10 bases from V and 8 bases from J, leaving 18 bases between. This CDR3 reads CATRGTWMDEQFF. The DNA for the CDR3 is TGTGCCACCCGGGGAACCTGGATGGATGAGCAGTTCTTC.

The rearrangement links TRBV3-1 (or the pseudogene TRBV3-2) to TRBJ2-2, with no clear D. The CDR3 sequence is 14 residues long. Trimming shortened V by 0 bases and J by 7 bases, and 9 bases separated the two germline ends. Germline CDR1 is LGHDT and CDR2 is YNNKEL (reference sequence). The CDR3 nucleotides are TGTGCCAGCAGCCAAGAGCCGCACGGCGGGGAGCTGTTTTTT. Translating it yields CASSQEPHGGELFF.

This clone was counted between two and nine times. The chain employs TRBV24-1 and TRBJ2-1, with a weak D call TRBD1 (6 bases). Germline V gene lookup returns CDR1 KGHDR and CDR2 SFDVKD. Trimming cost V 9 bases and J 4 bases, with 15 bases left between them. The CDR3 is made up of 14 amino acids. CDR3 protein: CATLPKGEYNEQFF. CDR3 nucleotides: TGTGCCACCCTCCCAAAGGGGGAGTACAATGAGCAGTTCTTC.

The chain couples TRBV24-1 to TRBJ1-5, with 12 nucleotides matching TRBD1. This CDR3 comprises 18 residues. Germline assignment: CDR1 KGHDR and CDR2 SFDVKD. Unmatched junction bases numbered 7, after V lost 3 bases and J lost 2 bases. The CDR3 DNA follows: TGTGCCACCAGTGATCCGGGACAGGGGGCGCGAGGCAATCAGCCCCAGCATTTT. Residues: CATSDPGQGARGNQPQHF.